This T cell receptor (beta chain) originates from a study of beta chain features in type 1 diabetes. The CDR3 runs to 14 residues. This clone occurred a few times. cDNA synthesis used the whole RNA isolate, giving expressed TCRB sequences. Produced via immunoSEQ multiplex PCR; TCRdb's table is partial and in-frame only. The sample consists of hundreds of thousands of clones, about 32% of them appearing once. Sequencing was done on a sample of naive CD4+ T cells from blood. The receptor was derived from a young man in good health. V usage is TRBV21-1 and J usage is TRBJ2-1; TRBD2 is the table's D call, not checked against the DNA. TRBV21-1 is reported as a pseudogene. For the CDR3, the DNA is TGTGCCAGCAGCAAGGGGCTAGCGGGAGGCGGGTGGTTCTTC. Protein product: CASSKGLAGGGWFF.